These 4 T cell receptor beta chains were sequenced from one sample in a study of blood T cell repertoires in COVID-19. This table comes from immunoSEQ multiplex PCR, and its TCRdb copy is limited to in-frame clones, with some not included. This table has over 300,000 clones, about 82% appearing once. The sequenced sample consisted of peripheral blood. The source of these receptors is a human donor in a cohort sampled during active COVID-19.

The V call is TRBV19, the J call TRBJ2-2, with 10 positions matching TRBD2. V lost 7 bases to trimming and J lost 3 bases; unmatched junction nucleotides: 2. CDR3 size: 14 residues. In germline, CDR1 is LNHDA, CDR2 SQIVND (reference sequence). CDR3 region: CASILAGDTGELFF. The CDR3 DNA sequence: TGTGCCAGTATTCTAGCGGGGGACACCGGGGAGCTGTTTTTT.

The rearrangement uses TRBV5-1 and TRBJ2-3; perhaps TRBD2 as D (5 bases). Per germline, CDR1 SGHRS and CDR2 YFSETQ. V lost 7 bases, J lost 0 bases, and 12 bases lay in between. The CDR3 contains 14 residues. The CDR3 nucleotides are TGCGCCAGCCGAGGACTGATGAGCACAGATACGCAGTATTTT. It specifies CASRGLMSTDTQYF.

The CDR3 nucleotides are TGCAGCGTTGAAGAACCGGAGGTAGATACGCAGTATTTT. Translation gives CSVEEPEVDTQYF. The chain links TRBV29-1 to TRBJ2-3; D may be TRBD2 (5 bases). This CDR3 comprises 13 residues. Germline V gene data show CDR1 as SQVTM and CDR2 as ANQGSEA. The V and J ends lost 0 bases and 5 bases respectively, with 9 bases between them.

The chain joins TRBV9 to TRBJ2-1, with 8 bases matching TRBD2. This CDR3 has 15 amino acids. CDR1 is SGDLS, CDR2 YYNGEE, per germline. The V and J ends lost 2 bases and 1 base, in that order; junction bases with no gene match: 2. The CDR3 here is CASSVGRGSYNEQFF. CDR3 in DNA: TGTGCCAGCAGCGTCGGGAGGGGTTCCTACAATGAGCAGTTCTTC.